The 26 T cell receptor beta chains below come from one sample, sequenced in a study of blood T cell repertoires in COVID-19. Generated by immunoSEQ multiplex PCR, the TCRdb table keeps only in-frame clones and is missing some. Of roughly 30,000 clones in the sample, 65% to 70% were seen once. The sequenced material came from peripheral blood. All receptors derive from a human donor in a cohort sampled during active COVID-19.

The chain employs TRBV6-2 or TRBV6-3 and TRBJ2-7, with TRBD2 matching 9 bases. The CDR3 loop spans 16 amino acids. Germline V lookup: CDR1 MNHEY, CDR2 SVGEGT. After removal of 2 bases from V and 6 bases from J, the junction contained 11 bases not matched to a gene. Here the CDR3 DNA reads TGTGCCAGCAGTTACCAACGCGGGAGGGCCCTTGGCGAGCAGTACTTC. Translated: CASSYQRGRALGEQYF.

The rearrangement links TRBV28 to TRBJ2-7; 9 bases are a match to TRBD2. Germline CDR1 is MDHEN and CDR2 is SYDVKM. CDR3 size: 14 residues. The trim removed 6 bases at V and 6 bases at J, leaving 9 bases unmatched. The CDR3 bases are TGTGCCAGCAGCCTAATTTTAGCGGGAGTCGAGCAGTACTTC. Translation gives CASSLILAGVEQYF.

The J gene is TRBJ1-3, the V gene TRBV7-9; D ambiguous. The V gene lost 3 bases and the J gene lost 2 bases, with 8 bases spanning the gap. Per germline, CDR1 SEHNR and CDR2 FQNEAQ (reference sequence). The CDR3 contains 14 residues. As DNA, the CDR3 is TGTGCCAGCAGCTTTAGTAATACTGGAAACACCATATATTTT. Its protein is CASSFSNTGNTIYF.

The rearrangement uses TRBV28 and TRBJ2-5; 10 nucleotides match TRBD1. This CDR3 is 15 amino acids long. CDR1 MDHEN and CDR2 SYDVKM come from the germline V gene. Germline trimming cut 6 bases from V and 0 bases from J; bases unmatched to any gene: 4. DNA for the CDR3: TGTGCCAGCAGCTTGGGACAGGGGTACCAAGAGACCCAGTACTTC. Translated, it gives CASSLGQGYQETQYF.

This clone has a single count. CDR3 nucleotide sequence: TGTGCCAGCAGTTACTCATGGGAGGCTGAAGCTTTCTTT. Amino acids: CASSYSWEAEAFF. This chain joins TRBV6-5 and TRBJ1-1; no reliable D call. The CDR3 is 13 amino acids. Germline values: CDR1 MNHEY, CDR2 SVGAGI. V lost 0 bases and J 6 bases, leaving 8 bases between the germline ends.

This chain's CDR3 is CASSQVWGVNEKLFF. The CDR3 nucleotides read TGCGCCAGCAGCCAAGTTTGGGGGGTTAATGAAAAACTGTTTTTT. The chain links TRBV4-3 to TRBJ1-4; weak D call: TRBD1 (5 bases). V was shortened by 1 base and J by 4 bases, with 10 bases between the two germline ends. This CDR3 has 15 amino acids. Germline CDR1 reads LGHNA; CDR2 reads YSLEER.

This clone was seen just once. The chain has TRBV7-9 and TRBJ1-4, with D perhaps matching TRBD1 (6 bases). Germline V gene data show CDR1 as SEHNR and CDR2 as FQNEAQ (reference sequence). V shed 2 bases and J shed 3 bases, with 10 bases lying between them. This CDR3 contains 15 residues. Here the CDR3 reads CASSLTTGPNEKLFF. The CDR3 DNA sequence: TGTGCCAGCAGCTTAACAACAGGGCCTAATGAAAAACTGTTTTTT.

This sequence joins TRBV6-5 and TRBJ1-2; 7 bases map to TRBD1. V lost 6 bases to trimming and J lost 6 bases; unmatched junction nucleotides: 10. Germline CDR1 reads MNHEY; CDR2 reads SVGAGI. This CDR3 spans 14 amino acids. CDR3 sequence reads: CASSKSGTVHGYTF. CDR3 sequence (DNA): TGTGCCAGCAGCAAGTCCGGGACAGTTCATGGCTACACCTTC.

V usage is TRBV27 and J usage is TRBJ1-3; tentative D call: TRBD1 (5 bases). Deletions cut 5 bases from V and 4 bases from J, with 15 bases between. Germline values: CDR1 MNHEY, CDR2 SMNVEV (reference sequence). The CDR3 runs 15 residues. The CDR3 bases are TGTGCCAGCAGTCGAAGCAGGGTAGGAGGAAACACCATATATTTT. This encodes CASSRSRVGGNTIYF.

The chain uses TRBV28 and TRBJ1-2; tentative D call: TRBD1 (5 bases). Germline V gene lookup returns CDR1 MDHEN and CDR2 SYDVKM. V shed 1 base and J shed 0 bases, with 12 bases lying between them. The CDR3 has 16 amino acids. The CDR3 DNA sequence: TGTGCCAGCAGTTTATCATCCCTCAGGGCTAACTATGGCTACACCTTC. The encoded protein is CASSLSSLRANYGYTF.

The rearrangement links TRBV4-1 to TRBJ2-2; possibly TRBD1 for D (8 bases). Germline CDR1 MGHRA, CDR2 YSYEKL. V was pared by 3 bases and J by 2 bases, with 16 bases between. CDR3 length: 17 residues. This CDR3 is CASSQGGGQDNTGELFF. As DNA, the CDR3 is TGCGCCAGCAGCCAGGGCGGGGGACAGGATAACACCGGGGAGCTGTTTTTT.

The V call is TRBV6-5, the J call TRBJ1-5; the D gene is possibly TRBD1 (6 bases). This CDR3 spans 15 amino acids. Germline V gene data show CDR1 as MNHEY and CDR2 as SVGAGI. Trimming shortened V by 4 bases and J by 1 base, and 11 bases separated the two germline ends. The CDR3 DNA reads TGTGCCAGCAGTTTCTCGGACAGAAGCAATCAGCCCCAGCATTTT. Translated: CASSFSDRSNQPQHF.

CDR3 loop: CASGFGGEQFF. The DNA for the CDR3 is TGTGCTAGTGGTTTCGGCGGGGAGCAGTTCTTC. The chain recombines TRBV12-5 with TRBJ2-1; possible D gene TRBD2, 5 bases. The ends were cut back, 3 bases at V and 10 bases at J, with 7 bases in the middle. CDR1 is LGHNT, CDR2 FRNRAP, per germline. The length of the CDR3 is 11 residues.

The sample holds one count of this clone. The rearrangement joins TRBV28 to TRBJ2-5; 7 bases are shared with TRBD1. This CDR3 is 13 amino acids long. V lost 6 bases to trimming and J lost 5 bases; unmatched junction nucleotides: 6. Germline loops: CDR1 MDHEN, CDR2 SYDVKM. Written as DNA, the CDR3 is TGTGCCAGCAGCCGCGACAGGGAGGAGACCCAGTACTTC. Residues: CASSRDREETQYF.

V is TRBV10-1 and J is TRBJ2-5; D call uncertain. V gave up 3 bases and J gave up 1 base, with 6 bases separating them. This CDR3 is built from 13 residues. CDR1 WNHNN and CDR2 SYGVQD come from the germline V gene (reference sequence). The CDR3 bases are TGCGCCAGCAGTGACAGACTCCAAGAGACCCAGTACTTC. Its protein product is CASSDRLQETQYF.

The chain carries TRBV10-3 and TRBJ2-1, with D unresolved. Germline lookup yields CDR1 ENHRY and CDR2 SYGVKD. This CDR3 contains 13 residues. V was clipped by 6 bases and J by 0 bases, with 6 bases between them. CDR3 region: CAIRRDSYNEQFF. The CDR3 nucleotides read TGTGCCATCAGACGCGACTCCTACAATGAGCAGTTCTTC.

The CDR3 protein is CASPRTSGNKSATDTQYF. CDR3 bases: TGCGCCAGCCCGAGGACTAGCGGAAACAAGTCGGCCACAGATACGCAGTATTTT. V gene TRBV10-1 combines with J gene TRBJ2-3; TRBD2 agrees at 10 bases. Per the germline V gene, CDR1 is WNHNN and CDR2 is SYGVQD (reference sequence). CDR3 length equals 18 residues. The ends lost 8 bases at V and 2 bases at J; junction bases unmatched: 16.

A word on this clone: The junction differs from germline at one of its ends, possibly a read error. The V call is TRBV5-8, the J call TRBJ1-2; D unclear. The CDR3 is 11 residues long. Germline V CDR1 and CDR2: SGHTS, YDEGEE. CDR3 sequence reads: CASTLSGGYTF. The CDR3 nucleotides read TGTGCCAGCACCTTGTCGGGGGGCTACACCTTC.

Here the CDR3 DNA reads TGTGCCAGCAGCTTACGCAATGAGCAGTTCTTC. Translating it yields CASSLRNEQFF. This chain links TRBV11-3 with TRBJ2-1; no clear D. Trimming pared 2 bases from V and 6 bases from J, leaving 2 bases between. The CDR3 length is 11 residues. Germline loops: CDR1 SGHNT, CDR2 YENEEA.

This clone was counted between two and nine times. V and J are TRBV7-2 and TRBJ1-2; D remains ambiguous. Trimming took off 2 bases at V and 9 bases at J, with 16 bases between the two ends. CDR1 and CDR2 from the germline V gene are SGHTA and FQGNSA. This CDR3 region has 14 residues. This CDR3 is CASSLRGGPDRYTF. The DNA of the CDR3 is TGTGCCAGCAGCTTACGAGGAGGGCCCGATCGCTACACCTTC.

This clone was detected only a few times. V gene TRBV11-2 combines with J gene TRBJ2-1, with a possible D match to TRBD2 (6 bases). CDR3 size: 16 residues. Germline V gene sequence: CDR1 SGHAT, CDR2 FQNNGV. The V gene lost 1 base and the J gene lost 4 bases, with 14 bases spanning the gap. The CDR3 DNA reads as TGTGCCAGCAGCTTAGTTGACGGGGGACGGTACAATGAGCAGTTCTTC. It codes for CASSLVDGGRYNEQFF.

CDR3 DNA: TGTGCCAGCTCGAGCGGGGTCCGCACAGATACGCAGTATTTT. It translates to CASSSGVRTDTQYF. The genes are TRBV2 and TRBJ2-3, with 7 bases aligning to TRBD2. The CDR3 runs to 14 residues. The V and J ends lost 8 bases and 1 base, in that order; junction bases with no gene match: 6. The germline V gene encodes CDR1 SNHLY and CDR2 FYNNEI.

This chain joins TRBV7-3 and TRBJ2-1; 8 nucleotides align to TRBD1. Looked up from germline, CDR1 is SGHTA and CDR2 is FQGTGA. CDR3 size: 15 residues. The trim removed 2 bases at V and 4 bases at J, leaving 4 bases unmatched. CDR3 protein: CASSLGTGPYNEQFF. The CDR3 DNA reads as TGTGCCAGCAGCTTAGGGACAGGACCTTACAATGAGCAGTTCTTC.

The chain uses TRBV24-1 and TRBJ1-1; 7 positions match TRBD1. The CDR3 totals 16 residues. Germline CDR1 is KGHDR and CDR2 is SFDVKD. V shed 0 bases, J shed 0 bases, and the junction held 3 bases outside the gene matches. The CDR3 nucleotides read TGTGCCACCAGTGATTTGGGTGGGACAGTGAACACTGAAGCTTTCTTT. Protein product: CATSDLGGTVNTEAFF.

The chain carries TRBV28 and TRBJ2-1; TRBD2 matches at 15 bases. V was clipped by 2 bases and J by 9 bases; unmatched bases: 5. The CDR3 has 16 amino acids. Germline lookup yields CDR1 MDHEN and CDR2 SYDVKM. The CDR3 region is CASSLGLAGGPGEQFF. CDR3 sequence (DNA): TGTGCCAGCAGTTTAGGACTAGCGGGAGGGCCGGGTGAGCAGTTCTTC.

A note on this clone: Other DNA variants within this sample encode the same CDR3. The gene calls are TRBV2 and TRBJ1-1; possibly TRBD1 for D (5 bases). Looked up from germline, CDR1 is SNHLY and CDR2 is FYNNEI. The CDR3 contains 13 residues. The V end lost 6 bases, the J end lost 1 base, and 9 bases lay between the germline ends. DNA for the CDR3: TGTGCCAGCAGAGCCGACAGGAACACTGAAGCTTTCTTT. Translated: CASRADRNTEAFF. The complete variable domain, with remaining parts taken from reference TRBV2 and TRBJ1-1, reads EPEVTQTPSHQVTQMGQEVILRCVPISNHLYFYWYRQILGQKVEFLVSFYNNEISEKSEIFDDQFSVERPDGSNFTLKIRSTKLEDSAMYFCASRADRNTEAFFGQGTRLTVV.